This T cell receptor beta chain was profiled in a study of blood T cells in healthy people across ages. CDR3 length: 13 amino acids. The germline V and J ends were trimmed by 1 base and 0 bases, with 3 bases remaining between them. Germline assignment: CDR1 MNHNS and CDR2 SASEGT. Then a second PCR, running roughly 7 to 11 cycles, was carried out with a sample-barcoded 5' primer and a J-beta primer mix. Every sample returned 2.5 million or more CDR3-containing paired-end reads. TCRdb re-analysed the 5' RACE reads in MiXCR, keeping a single row per CDR3 protein. The sample has approximately 690,000 distinct CDR3 sequences, roughly two fifths seen once.

This chain links TRBV6-1 with TRBJ1-1; D not certain. The sequencing sample was made of blood. The clonotype originates from a man at least 80 years old in good health. CDR3 coding DNA: TGTGCCAGCAGTGAAGGGGTGAACACTGAAGCTTTCTTT. This encodes CASSEGVNTEAFF.